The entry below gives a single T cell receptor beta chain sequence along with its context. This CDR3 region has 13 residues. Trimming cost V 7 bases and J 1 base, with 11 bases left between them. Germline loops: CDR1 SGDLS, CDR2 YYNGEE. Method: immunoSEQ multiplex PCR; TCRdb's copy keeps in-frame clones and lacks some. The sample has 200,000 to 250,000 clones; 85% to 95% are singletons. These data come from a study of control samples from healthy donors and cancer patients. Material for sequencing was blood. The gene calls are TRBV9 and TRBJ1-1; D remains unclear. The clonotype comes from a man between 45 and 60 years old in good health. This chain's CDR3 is CASGRLRNTEAFF. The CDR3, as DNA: TGTGCCAGCGGTCGGCTGAGGAACACTGAAGCTTTCTTT. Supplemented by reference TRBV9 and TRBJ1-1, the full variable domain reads DSGVTQTPKHLITATGQRVTLRCSPRSGDLSVYWYQQSLDQGLQFLIQYYNGEERAKGNILERFSAQQFPDLHSELNLSSLELGDSALYFCASGRLRNTEAFFGQGTRLTVV.